These 9 T cell receptor beta chains were sequenced from one sample in a study of regulatory T cells in long-lasting Graves disease. The time point denotes: newly diagnosed GD, antithyroid drugs for less than 3 months. Generation of the TCR library employed RNA extracted from PBMCs. TCR beta libraries were built with iRepertoire HTBI primers and Arm-PCR of CDR3 regions. Each CDR3 protein gets one entry after TCRdb re-called the multiplex PCR reads with MiXCR. The profile shows hundreds of thousands of distinct CDR3 sequences, 16% of them singletons. These same records also appear under a second study, on T cells in Graves' hyperthyroidism and ophthalmopathy.

Specimen: peripheral blood mononuclear cells (PBMCs), collected at new diagnosis, from a patient treated with antithyroid drugs. All receptors come from a young woman with Graves disease.

This clonotype was found many times. The chain links TRBV11-1 to TRBJ2-1; 7 bases match TRBD1. With 4 bases clipped from V and 9 bases from J, the junction kept 12 bases outside the gene matches. The CDR3 is made up of 15 amino acids. Germline V gene lookup returns CDR1 SGHAT and CDR2 FQDESV (reference sequence). The CDR3 spells CASSSRTGSIGEQFF. The CDR3 DNA reads as TGTGCCAGCAGCTCCCGGACAGGTAGTATCGGTGAGCAGTTCTTC.

At least ten counts were recorded for this clonotype. The chain combines TRBV7-2 with TRBJ1-1; D not resolved. Germline V gives CDR1 SGHTA, CDR2 FQGNSA. The CDR3 length is 13 residues. V gave up 3 bases and J gave up 5 bases, with 10 bases separating them. The CDR3 sequence is CASSFAFGTEAFF. CDR3 coding DNA: TGTGCCAGCAGCTTCGCGTTCGGTACTGAAGCTTTCTTT. Full variable domain (remainder filled in from reference TRBV7-2 and TRBJ1-1): GAGVSQSPSNKVTEKGKDVELRCDPISGHTALYWYRQSLGQGLEFLIYFQGNSAPDKSGLPSDRFSAERTGGSVSTLTIQRTQQEDSAVYLCASSFAFGTEAFFGQGTRLTVV.

CDR3: CASSVGVARASGANVLTF. The CDR3, as DNA: TGTGCCAGCAGTGTGGGGGTAGCACGGGCCTCTGGGGCCAACGTCCTGACTTTC. The chain has TRBV2 and TRBJ2-6; tentatively, D is TRBD1 or TRBD2 (5 bases each). Looked up from germline, CDR1 is SNHLY and CDR2 is FYNNEI. This CDR3 is built from 18 residues. The V end was cut by 4 bases, the J end by 0 bases, with 16 bases between.

The J gene is TRBJ2-1, the V gene TRBV7-6; no definite D call. The CDR3 totals 16 residues. V lost 5 bases, J lost 0 bases, and 14 bases lay in between. Germline V gives CDR1 SGHVS, CDR2 FNYEAQ. This chain's CDR3 is CASSPSSDPSYNEQFF. The CDR3, as DNA: TGTGCCAGCAGCCCGAGCTCAGACCCCTCCTACAATGAGCAGTTCTTC.

As to this clonotype: It may be a read error: a sequence one base away is much more abundant. Here the CDR3 DNA reads TGTGCCAGCGTACCTAGGTATATACCAAAAGAGACCCAGTACTTC. This translates into CASVPRYIPKETQYF. The genes are TRBV28 and TRBJ2-5; D is unclear. The CDR3 loop spans 15 amino acids. Trimming stripped 8 bases from V and 3 bases from J, with 19 bases between. CDR1 is MDHEN and CDR2 is SYDVKM in the germline V gene. The complete variable domain, with remaining parts taken from reference TRBV28 and TRBJ2-5, reads DVKVTQSSRYLVKRTGEKVFLECVQDMDHENMFWYRQDPGLGLRLIYFSYDVKMKEKGDIPEGYSVSREKKERFSLILESASTNQTSMYLCASVPRYIPKETQYFGPGTRLLVL.

This clonotype was seen many times. The J gene is TRBJ1-5, the V gene TRBV28, with D possibly matching TRBD1 (6 bases). This CDR3 is built from 14 residues. Trimming shortened V by 4 bases and J by 7 bases, and 14 bases separated the two germline ends. CDR1 is MDHEN and CDR2 is SYDVKM in the germline V gene. The CDR3 spells CASSSLKTGQPQHF. The CDR3 coding sequence is TGTGCCAGCAGTTCCTTGAAGACAGGACAGCCCCAGCATTTT.

This clonotype came up a few times. The gene calls are TRBV30 and TRBJ2-3, with D tentatively TRBD2 (6 bases). Germline values: CDR1 GTSNPN, CDR2 SVGIG (reference sequence). V was clipped by 2 bases and J by 0 bases, with 12 bases between them. This CDR3 is built from 15 residues. CDR3 in DNA: TGTGCCTGGAGTCGGGAGACCACTAGCACAGATACGCAGTATTTT. Its protein is CAWSRETTSTDTQYF.

This clonotype was detected only a few times. The chain is built from TRBV5-4 and TRBJ2-1; possible D gene TRBD1, 5 bases. The J call is uncertain, as TRBJ2-5 better fits the DNA end. The CDR3 spans 12 residues. Looked up from germline, CDR1 is SGHNT and CDR2 is YYREEE (reference sequence). DNA of the CDR3: TGTGCCAGCAGACGCGCAGGGGAGACCCAGTACTTC. Translation: CASRRAGETQYF.

J is TRBJ1-5 and V is TRBV28, with TRBD1 as a possible D gene (6 bases). This CDR3 has 15 amino acids. Germline values: CDR1 MDHEN, CDR2 SYDVKM. Trimming took off 5 bases at V and 1 base at J, with 12 bases between the two ends. As DNA, the CDR3 is TGTGCCAGCAGTCCAAACAGGGAGAGCAATCAGCCCCAGCATTTT. This gives the protein CASSPNRESNQPQHF.